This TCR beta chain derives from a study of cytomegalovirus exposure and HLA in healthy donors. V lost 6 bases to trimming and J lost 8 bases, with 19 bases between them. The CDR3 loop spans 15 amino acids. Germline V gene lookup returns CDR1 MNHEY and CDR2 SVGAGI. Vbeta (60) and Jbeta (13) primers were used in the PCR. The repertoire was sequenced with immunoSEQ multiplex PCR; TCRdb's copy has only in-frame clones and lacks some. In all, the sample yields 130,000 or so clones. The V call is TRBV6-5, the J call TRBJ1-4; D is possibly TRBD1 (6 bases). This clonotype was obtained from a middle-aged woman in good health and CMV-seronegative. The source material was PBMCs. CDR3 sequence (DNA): TGTGCCAGCAGGGCAATCTTGGGGGGGGCAGAAAAACTGTTTTTT. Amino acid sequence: CASRAILGGAEKLFF.